Below, 3 T cell receptor beta chains from the same sample are listed, as sequenced in a study of shared clonotypes between healthy human individuals. The repertoire was sequenced with immunoSEQ multiplex PCR; TCRdb's copy has only in-frame clones and lacks some. The sample includes roughly 1,500,000 clones, about 98% of them seen just once. Sample: naive CD4+ T cells sorted from blood. Documented subset: CD45RA+ positively selected. The receptors were gathered from a man under 40 in good health.

This clone was seen only once. The chain has TRBV7-2 and TRBJ2-1, with 11 nucleotides matching TRBD2. This CDR3 spans 16 amino acids. Germline V CDR1 and CDR2: SGHTA, FQGNSA. Losses at the gene ends were 5 bases for V and 4 bases for J; bases not matched to a gene: 7. Written as DNA, the CDR3 is TGTGCCAGCAGCCCGGAAGGGACTAGCGGATACAATGAGCAGTTCTTC. It specifies CASSPEGTSGYNEQFF.

V gene TRBV7-2 combines with J gene TRBJ2-7, with no clear D. V lost 3 bases and J lost 2, with 11 bases in between. The CDR3 loop spans 14 amino acids. Per the germline V gene, CDR1 is SGHTA and CDR2 is FQGNSA. The DNA for the CDR3 is TGTGCCAGCAGCTTGTCGGTAGGAACCTACGAGCAGTACTTC. Amino acid sequence: CASSLSVGTYEQYF.

The chain is built from TRBV9 and TRBJ2-1, with 8 bases fitting TRBD2. Germline trimming cut 2 bases from V and 6 bases from J; bases unmatched to any gene: 7. The V gene's germline CDR1 is SGDLS and CDR2 YYNGEE. This CDR3 is built from 15 residues. The CDR3 DNA follows: TGTGCCAGCAGCGTCCGTGTTAGCGGGATCAATGAGCAGTTCTTC. The encoded protein is CASSVRVSGINEQFF.